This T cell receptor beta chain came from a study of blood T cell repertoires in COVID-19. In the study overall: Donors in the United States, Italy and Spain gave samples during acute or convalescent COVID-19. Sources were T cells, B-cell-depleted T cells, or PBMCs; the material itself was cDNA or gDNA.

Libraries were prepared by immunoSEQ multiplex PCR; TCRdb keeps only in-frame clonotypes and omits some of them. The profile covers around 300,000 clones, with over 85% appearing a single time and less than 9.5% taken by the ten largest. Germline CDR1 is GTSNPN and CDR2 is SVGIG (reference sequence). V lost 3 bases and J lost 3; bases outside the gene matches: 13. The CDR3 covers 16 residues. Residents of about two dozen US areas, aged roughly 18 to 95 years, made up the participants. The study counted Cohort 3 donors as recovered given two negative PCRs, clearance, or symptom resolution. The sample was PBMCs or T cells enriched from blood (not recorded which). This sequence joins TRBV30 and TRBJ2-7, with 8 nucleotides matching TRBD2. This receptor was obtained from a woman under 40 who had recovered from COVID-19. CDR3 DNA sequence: TGTGCCTGGAGGCATCAAAAAAGCGGGAGATACTACGAGCAGTACTTC. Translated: CAWRHQKSGRYYEQYF.